This entry concerns a single T cell receptor (beta chain). These data come from a study of blood T cell repertoires in COVID-19. Study summary: T cells, B-cell-depleted T cells, or PBMCs provided the cDNA or gDNA that served as material.

Assignments of participants to cohorts depended upon their own reported clinical history. In the original workflow: For nucleated cells, counts were estimated from reference gene primer amplification. TCRdb's table, derived via immunoSEQ multiplex PCR, lists solely in-frame clones and lacks some. Clone size and the V and J calls come from that table; the DNA yielded D and trimming. The table lists hundreds of thousands of clones, around 89% of them singletons. The V gene lost 3 bases and the J gene lost 6 bases, with 15 bases spanning the gap. There are 14 residues in the CDR3. Per germline, CDR1 KGHSH and CDR2 LQKENI.

The sequencing input was PBMCs or T cells enriched from blood (not recorded which). This clonotype was obtained from a woman between 18 and 30 years old with acute COVID-19. This chain connects TRBV18 to TRBJ2-7, with D tentatively TRBD2 (6 bases). The CDR3 is CASSPAGSQGEQYF. In nucleotides, the CDR3 is TGTGCCAGCTCACCGGCGGGGAGTCAGGGCGAGCAGTACTTC.